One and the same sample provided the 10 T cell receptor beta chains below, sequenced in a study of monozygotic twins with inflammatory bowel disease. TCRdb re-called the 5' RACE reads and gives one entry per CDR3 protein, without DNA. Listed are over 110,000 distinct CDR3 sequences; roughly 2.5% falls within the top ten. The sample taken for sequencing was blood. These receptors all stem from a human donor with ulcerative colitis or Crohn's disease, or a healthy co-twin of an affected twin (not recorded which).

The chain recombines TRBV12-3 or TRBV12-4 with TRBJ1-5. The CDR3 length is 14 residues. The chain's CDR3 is CASSLSGYNQPQHF.

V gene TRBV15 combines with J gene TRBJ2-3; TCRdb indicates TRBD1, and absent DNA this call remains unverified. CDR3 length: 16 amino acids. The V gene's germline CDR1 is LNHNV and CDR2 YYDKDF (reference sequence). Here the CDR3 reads CATSRDLGGVPNTQYF.

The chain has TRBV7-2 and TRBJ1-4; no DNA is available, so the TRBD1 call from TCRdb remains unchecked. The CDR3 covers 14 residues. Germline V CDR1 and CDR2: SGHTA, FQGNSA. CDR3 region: CASSAGPTNEKLFF.

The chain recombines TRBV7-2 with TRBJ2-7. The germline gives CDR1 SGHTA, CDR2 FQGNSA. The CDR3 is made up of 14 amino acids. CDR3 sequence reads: CASSFAENSYEQYF.

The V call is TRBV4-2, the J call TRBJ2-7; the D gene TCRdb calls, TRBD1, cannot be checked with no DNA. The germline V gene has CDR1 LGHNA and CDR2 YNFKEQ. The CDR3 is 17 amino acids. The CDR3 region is CASSQEPRQDGSYEQYF.

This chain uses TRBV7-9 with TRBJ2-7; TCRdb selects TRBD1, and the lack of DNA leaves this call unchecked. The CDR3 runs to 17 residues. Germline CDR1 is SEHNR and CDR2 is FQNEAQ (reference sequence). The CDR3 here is CASSPGQVLSPNYEQYF.

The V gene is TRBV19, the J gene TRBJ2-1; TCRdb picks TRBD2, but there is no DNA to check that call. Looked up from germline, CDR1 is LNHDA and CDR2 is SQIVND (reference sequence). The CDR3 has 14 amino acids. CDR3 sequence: CASSIPGLNNEQFF.

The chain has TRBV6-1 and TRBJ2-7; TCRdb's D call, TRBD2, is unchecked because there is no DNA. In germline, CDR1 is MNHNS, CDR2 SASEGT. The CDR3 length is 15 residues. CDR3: CASTEGSGRHYEQYF.

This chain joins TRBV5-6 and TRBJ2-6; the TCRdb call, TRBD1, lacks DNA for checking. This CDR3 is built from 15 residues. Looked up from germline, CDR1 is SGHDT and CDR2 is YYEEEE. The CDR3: CASSLRGRGANVLTF.

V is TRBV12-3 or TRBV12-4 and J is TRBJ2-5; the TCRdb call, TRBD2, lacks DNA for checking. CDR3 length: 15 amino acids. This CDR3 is CASSSTSGGGETQYF.